This T cell receptor (beta chain) was observed in a study of cytomegalovirus exposure and HLA in healthy donors. The study's findings and limits: In vitro, a few CMV-associated chains proved specific for CMV antigens. The study labeled 164 TCR beta chains cytomegalovirus-associated. Accounts indicate the classifier identified cytomegalovirus status with strong specificity and sensitivity. Many donors carried some public TCRs, although rarity characterized most TCR sequences.

CDR1 is SGHDT, CDR2 YYEEEE, per germline. Trimming removed 4 bases from V and 5 bases from J, with 12 bases in between. The CDR3 covers 13 residues. Details on this clone: What it recognizes is unknown.

Assay used: immunoSEQ multiplex PCR; TCRdb lists only in-frame clones, some missing. The sample has 90,000 or so clones, 85% seen once. This receptor was identified in a man aged 18 to 30 in good health and CMV-seropositive. The chain recombines TRBV5-6 with TRBJ1-1, with D maybe TRBD1 (5 bases). Material for sequencing was PBMCs. Here the CDR3 reads CASSPRVGTEAFF. CDR3 coding DNA: TGTGCCAGCAGCCCCAGGGTGGGGACTGAAGCTTTCTTT. The full variable domain, rest sourced from reference TRBV5-6 and TRBJ1-1, is DAGVTQSPTHLIKTRGQQVTLRCSPKSGHDTVSWYQQALGQGPQFIFQYYEEEERQRGNFPDRFSGHQFPNYSSELNVNALLLGDSALYLCASSPRVGTEAFFGQGTRLTVV.